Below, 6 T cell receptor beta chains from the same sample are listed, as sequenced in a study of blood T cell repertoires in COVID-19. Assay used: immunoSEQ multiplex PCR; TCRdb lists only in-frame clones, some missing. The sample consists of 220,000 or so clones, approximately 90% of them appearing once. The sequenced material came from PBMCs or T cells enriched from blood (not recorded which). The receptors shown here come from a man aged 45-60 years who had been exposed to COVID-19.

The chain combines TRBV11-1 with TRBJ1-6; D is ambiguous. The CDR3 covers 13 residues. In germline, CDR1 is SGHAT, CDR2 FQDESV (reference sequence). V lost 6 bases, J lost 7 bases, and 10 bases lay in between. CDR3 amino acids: CASRNDGNSPLHF. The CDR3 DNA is TGTGCCAGCAGGAATGACGGGAATTCACCCCTCCACTTT.

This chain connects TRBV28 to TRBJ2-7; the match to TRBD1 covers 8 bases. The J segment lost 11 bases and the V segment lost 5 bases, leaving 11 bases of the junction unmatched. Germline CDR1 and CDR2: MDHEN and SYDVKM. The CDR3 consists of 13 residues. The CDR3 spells CASSHAAETGEYV. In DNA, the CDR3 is TGTGCCAGCAGTCACGCAGCCGAGACAGGGGAGTACGTC.

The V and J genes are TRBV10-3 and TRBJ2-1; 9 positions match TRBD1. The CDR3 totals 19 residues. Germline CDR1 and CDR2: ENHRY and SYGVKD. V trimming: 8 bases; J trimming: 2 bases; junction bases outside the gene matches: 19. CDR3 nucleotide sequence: TGTGCCATCGGACGTCTAGGGACAGGGATAGGAAATGCCTACAATGAGCAGTTCTTC. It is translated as CAIGRLGTGIGNAYNEQFF.

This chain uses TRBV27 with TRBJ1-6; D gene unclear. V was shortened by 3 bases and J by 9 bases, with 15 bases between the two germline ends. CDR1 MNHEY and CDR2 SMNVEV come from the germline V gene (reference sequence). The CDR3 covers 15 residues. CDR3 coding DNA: TGTGCCAGCAGTTTTCGTGGCAGTCAAAGTTCACCCCTCCACTTT. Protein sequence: CASSFRGSQSSPLHF.

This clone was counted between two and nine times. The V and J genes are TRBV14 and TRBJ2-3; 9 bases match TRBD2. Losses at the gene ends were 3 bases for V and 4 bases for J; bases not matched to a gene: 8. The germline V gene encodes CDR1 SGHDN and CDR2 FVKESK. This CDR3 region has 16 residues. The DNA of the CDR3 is TGTGCCAGCAGCCAGCTTGGCGGGAGGGCCGCAGATACGCAGTATTTT. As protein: CASSQLGGRAADTQYF.

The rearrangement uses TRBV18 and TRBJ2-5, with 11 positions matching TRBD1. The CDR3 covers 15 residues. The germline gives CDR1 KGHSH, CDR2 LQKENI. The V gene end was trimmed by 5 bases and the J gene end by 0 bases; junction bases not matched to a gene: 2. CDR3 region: CASSRGQGDQETQYF. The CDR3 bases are TGTGCCAGCTCAAGGGGACAGGGGGACCAAGAGACCCAGTACTTC. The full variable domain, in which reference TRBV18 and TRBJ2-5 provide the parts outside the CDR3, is NAGVMQNPRHLVRRRGQEARLRCSPMKGHSHVYWYRQLPEEGLKFMVYLQKENIIDESGMPKERFSAEFPKEGPSILRIQQVVRGDSAAYFCASSRGQGDQETQYFGPGTRLLVL.